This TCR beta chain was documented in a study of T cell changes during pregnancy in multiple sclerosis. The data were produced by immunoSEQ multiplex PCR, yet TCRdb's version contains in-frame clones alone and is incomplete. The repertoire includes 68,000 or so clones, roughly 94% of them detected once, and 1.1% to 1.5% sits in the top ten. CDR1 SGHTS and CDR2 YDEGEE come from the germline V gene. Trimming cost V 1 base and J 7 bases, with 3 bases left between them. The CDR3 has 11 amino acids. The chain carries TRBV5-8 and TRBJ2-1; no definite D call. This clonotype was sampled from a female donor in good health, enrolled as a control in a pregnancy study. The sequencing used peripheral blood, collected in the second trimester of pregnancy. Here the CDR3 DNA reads TGTGCCAGCAGCTTGATAAATGAGCAGTTCTTC. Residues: CASSLINEQFF.